This T cell receptor beta chain was recovered during a study of Ad26.COV2.S vaccination and SARS-CoV-2 variants. V was shortened by 7 bases and J by 1 base, with 8 bases between the two germline ends. The CDR3 extends over 13 amino acids. CDR1 and CDR2 from the germline V gene are SGHTS and YDEGEE. This clone was recorded a few times. The antigen remains undetermined. Study-level findings and limits: Substantial post-vaccination breadth of spike-specific CD8+ and CD4+ T cell responses was reported. Quantification of TCR breadth and depth may have yielded underestimates of total T cell responses. Vaccine and placebo recipients had similar non-spike TCR breadth.

Only in-frame clones appear in the TCRdb table, and some are missing; sequencing was by immunoSEQ multiplex PCR. The sample consists of 150,000 to 200,000 clones, 87% of them appearing once. The J gene is TRBJ2-2, the V gene TRBV5-8; D may match TRBD1 or TRBD2 (5 bases each). The sequences come from peripheral blood, collected after recovery from COVID-19. The sequence was obtained from a human donor who had recovered from COVID-19. CDR3 residues: CASGGGNTGELFF. In DNA, the CDR3 is TGTGCCAGCGGTGGGGGGAACACCGGGGAGCTGTTTTTT. The entire variable domain, with the rest obtained from reference TRBV5-8 and TRBJ2-2, is as follows: EAGVTQSPTHLIKTRGQQATLRCSPISGHTSVYWYQQALGLGLQFLLWYDEGEERNRGNFPPRFSGRQFPNYSSELNVNALELEDSALYLCASGGGNTGELFFGEGSRLTVL.